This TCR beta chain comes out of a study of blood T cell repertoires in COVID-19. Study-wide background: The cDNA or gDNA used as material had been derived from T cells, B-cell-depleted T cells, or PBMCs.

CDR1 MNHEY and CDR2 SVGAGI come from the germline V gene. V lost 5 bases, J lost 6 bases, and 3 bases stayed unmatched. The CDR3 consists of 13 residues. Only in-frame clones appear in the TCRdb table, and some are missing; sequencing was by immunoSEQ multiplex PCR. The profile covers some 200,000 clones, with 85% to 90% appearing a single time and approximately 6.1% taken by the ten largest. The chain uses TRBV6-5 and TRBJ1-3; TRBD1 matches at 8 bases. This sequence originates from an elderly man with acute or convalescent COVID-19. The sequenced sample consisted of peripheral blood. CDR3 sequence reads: CASSKDRENTIYF. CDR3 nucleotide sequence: TGTGCCAGCAGTAAGGACAGGGAAAACACCATATATTTT.